This T cell receptor (beta chain) was sequenced for a study of control samples from healthy donors and cancer patients. Data came from immunoSEQ multiplex PCR; TCRdb stores just in-frame clones and leaves some out. The sample lists tens of thousands of clones, less than 90% occurring once. J gave up 9 bases and V 4 bases, and 13 bases lay outside the gene matches. There are 15 residues in the CDR3. Germline V CDR1 and CDR2: SGHDT, YYEEEE. V usage is TRBV5-6 and J usage is TRBJ1-2; 9 bases are shared with TRBD1. Sequencing used blood. The source of this sequence is a woman in her sixties or seventies in good health. CDR3 sequence: CASSPMGTGLGSYTF. CDR3 DNA: TGTGCCAGCAGCCCGATGGGGACAGGGTTAGGGAGCTACACCTTC.